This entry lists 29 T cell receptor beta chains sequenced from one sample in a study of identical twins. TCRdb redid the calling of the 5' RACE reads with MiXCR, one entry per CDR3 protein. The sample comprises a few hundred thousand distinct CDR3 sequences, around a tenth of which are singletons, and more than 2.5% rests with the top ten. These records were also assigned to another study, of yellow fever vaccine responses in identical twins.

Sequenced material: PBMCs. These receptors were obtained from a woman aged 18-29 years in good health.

The CDR3 DNA follows: TGTGCCAGCAGTTCTGAATTGTTAGGGAGGCAGTACTTC. This codes for CASSSELLGRQYF. The chain recombines TRBV28 with TRBJ2-7, with a possible D match to TRBD2 (5 bases). V lost 4 bases, J lost 9 bases, and 16 bases lay in between. Germline loops: CDR1 MDHEN, CDR2 SYDVKM. The CDR3 spans 13 residues. The whole variable domain, filled in from reference TRBV28 and TRBJ2-7, reads DVKVTQSSRYLVKRTGEKVFLECVQDMDHENMFWYRQDPGLGLRLIYFSYDVKMKEKGDIPEGYSVSREKKERFSLILESASTNQTSMYLCASSSELLGRQYFGPGTRLTVT.

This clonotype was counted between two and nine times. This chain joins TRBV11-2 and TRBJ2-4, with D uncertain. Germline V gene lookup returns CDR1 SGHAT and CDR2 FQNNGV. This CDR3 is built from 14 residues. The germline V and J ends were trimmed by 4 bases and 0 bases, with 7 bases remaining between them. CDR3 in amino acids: CASSSFLAKNIQYF. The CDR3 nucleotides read TGTGCCAGCAGCTCATTCCTAGCCAAAAACATTCAGTACTTC.

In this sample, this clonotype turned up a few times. The CDR3: CASSGTSGGTISYNEQFF. In DNA form, the CDR3 reads TGTGCCAGCAGCGGGACTAGCGGGGGGACGATCTCCTACAATGAGCAGTTCTTC. The V gene is TRBV12-3 or TRBV12-4, the J gene TRBJ2-1; 15 nucleotides agree with TRBD2. Trimming removed 6 bases from V and 0 bases from J; junction bases left unmatched: 6. The CDR3 contains 18 residues.

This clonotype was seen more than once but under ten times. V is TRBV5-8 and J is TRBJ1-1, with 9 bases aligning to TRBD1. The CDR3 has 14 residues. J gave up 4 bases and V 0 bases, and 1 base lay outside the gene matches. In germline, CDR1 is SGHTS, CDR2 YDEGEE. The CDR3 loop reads CASSLVTGGTEAFF. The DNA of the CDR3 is TGTGCCAGCAGCTTGGTGACAGGGGGCACTGAAGCTTTCTTT.

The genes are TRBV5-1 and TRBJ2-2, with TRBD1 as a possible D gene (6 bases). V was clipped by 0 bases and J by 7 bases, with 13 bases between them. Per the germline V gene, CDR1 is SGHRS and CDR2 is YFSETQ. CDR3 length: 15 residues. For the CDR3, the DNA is TGCGCCAGCAGCTTGGACCAGGGGCGGCACGGGGAGCTGTTTTTT. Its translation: CASSLDQGRHGELFF.

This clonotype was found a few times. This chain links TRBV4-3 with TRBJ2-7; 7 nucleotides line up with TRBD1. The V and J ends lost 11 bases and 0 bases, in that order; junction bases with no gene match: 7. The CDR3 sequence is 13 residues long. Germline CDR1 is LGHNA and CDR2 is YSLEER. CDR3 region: CAGHGQASYEQYF. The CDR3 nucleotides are TGCGCCGGCCACGGACAGGCCTCCTACGAGCAGTACTTC.

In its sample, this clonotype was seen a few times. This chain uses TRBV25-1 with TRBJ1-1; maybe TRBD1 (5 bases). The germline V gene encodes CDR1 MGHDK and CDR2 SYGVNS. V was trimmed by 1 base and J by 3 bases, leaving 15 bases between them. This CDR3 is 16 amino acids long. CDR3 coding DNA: TGTGCCAGCAGTGAATTGAGGGGCCTATCCTACACTGAAGCTTTCTTT. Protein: CASSELRGLSYTEAFF.

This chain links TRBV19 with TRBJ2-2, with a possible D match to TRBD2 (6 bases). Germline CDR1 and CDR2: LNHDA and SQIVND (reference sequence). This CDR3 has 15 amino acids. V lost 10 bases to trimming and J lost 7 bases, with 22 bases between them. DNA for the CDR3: TGTGCCACCACTGTAATGGGGGGAATTGACGGGGAGCTGTTTTTT. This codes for CATTVMGGIDGELFF.

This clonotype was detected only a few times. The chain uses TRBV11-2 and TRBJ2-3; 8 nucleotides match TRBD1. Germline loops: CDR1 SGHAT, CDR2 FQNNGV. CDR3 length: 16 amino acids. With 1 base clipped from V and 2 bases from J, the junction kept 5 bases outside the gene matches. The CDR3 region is CASSLATGAVTDTQYF. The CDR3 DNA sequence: TGTGCCAGCAGCTTAGCGACAGGGGCGGTCACAGATACGCAGTATTTT.

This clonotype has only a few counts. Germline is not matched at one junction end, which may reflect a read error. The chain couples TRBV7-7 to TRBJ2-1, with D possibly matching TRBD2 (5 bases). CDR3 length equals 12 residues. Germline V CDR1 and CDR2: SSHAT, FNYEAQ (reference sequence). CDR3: CASSAGGREQFF. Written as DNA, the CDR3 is TGTGCTAGCAGCGCCGGAGGCCGAGAGCAGTTCTTC.

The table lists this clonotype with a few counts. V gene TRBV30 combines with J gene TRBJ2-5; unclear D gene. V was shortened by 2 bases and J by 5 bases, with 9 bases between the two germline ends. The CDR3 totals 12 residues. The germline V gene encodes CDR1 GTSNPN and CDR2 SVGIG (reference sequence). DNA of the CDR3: TGTGCCTGGAGTTGGGAAGGGGAGACCCAGTACTTC. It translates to CAWSWEGETQYF.

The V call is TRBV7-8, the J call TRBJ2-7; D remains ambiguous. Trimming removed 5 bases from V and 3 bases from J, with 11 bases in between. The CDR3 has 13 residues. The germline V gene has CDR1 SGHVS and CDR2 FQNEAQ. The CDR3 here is CASSPFSVYEQYF. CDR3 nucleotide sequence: TGTGCCAGCAGCCCATTCTCCGTCTACGAGCAGTACTTC.

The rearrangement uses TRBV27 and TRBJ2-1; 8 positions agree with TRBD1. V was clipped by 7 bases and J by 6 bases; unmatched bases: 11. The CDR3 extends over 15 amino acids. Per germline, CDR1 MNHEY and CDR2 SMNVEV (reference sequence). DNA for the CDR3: TGTGCCAGCACACGGTCGCAGGGGGCAGGCAATGAGCAGTTCTTC. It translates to CASTRSQGAGNEQFF.

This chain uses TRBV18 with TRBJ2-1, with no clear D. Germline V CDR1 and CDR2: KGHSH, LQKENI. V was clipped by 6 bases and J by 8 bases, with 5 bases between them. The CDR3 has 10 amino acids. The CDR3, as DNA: TGTGCCAGCTCCAGCGATGAGCAGTTCTTC. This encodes CASSSDEQFF.

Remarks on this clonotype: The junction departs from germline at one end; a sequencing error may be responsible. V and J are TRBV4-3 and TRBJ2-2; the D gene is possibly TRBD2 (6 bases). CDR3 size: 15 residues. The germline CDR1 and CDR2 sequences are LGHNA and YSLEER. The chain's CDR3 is CASSQEARVTGELLF. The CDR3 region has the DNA TGCGCCAGCAGCCAAGAGGCTAGAGTGACGGGGGAGCTGCTTTTT.

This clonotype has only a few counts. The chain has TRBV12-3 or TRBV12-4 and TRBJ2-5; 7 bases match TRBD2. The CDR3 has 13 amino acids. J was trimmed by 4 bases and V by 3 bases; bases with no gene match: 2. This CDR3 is CASSLGEGETQYF. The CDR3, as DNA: TGTGCCAGCAGTTTGGGGGAGGGAGAGACCCAGTACTTC.

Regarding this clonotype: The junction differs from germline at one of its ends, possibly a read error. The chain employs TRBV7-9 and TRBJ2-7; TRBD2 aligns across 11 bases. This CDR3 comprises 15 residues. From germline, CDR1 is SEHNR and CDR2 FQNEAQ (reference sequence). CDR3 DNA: TGTGCCAGCAGCTTAGGAGGGACTAGCGGAGCTCTACCCCTCTTC. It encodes CASSLGGTSGALPLF.

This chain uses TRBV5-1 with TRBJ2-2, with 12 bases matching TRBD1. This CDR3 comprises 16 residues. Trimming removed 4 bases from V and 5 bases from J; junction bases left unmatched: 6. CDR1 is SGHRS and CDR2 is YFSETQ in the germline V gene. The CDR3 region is CASSGRDRGLTGELFF. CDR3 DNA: TGCGCCAGCAGCGGAAGGGACAGGGGGCTAACCGGGGAGCTGTTTTTT. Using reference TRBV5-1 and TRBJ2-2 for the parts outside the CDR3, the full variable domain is KAGVTQTPRYLIKTRGQQVTLSCSPISGHRSVSWYQQTPGQGLQFLFEYFSETQRNKGNFPGRFSGRQFSNSRSEMNVSTLELGDSALYLCASSGRDRGLTGELFFGEGSRLTVL.

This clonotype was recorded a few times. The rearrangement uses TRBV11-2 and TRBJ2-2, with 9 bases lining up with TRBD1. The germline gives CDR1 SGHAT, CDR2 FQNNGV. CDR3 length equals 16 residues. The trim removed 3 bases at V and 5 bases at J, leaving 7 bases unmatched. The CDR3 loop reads CASSFMGQGWTGELFF. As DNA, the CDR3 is TGTGCCAGCAGCTTTATGGGACAGGGCTGGACCGGGGAGCTGTTTTTT.

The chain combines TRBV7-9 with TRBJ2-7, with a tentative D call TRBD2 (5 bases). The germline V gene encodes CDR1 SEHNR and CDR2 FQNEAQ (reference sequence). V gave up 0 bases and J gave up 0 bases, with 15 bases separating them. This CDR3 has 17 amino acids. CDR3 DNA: TGTGCCAGCAGCTTAGCTCTTCGGGGTCTCAGCTCCTACGAGCAGTACTTC. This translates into CASSLALRGLSSYEQYF.

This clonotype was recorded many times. The CDR3 DNA reads TGTGCCAGCAGCTTGGTTTGGCATGCCTACGAGCAGTACTTC. Translating gives CASSLVWHAYEQYF. V gene TRBV5-5 combines with J gene TRBJ2-7; D uncertain. Germline loops: CDR1 SGHKS, CDR2 YYEKEE (reference sequence). This CDR3 has 14 residues. V dropped 0 bases and J dropped 2 bases, with 9 bases sitting between them.

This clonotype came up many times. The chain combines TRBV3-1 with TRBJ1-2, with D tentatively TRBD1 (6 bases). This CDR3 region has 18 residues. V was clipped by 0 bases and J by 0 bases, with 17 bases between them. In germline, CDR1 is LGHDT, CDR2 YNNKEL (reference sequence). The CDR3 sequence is CASSQDSGRGSANYGYTF. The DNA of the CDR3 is TGTGCCAGCAGCCAAGATTCAGGGAGGGGGTCGGCTAACTATGGCTACACCTTC.

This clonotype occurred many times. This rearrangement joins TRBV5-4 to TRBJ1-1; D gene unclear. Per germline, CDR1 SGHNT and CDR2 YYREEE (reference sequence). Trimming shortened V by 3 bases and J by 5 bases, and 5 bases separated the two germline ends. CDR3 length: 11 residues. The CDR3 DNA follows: TGTGCCAGCAGCTCTTGGACTGAAGCTTTCTTT. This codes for CASSSWTEAFF.

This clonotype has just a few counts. The CDR3 region has the DNA TGCGCCAGCAGCCATCCTTCTACAGGGGGCTGGCCTGAAGCTTTCTTT. This encodes CASSHPSTGGWPEAFF. V is TRBV4-1 and J is TRBJ1-1, with 9 nucleotides matching TRBD1. Per germline, CDR1 MGHRA and CDR2 YSYEKL. The CDR3 totals 16 residues. Trimming removed 3 bases from V and 6 bases from J; junction bases left unmatched: 11.

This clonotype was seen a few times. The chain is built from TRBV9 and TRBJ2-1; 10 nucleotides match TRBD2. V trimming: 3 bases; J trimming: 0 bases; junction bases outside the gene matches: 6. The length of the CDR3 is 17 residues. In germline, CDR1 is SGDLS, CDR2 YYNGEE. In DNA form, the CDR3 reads TGTGCCAGCAGCGAGACAGCGGGAGGGAGCTCCTACAATGAGCAGTTCTTC. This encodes CASSETAGGSSYNEQFF. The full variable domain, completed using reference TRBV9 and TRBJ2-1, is DSGVTQTPKHLITATGQRVTLRCSPRSGDLSVYWYQQSLDQGLQFLIQYYNGEERAKGNILERFSAQQFPDLHSELNLSSLELGDSALYFCASSETAGGSSYNEQFFGPGTRLTVL.

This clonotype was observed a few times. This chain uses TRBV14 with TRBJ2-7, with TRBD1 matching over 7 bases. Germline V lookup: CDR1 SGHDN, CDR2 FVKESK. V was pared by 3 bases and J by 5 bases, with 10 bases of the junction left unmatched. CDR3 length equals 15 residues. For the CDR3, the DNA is TGTGCCAGCAGCCACCCGGAGGCAGGGGGACACGAGCAGTACTTC. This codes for CASSHPEAGGHEQYF.

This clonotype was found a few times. In DNA form, the CDR3 reads TGCGCCAGCAGCCAAGGCCAGGGTCACGAGCAGTACTTC. The encoded protein is CASSQGQGHEQYF. The chain combines TRBV4-1 with TRBJ2-7; tentative D call: TRBD1 (5 bases). The V gene's germline CDR1 is MGHRA and CDR2 YSYEKL. This CDR3 region has 13 residues. With 1 base removed from V and 5 bases from J, the gap between germline ends came to 9 bases.

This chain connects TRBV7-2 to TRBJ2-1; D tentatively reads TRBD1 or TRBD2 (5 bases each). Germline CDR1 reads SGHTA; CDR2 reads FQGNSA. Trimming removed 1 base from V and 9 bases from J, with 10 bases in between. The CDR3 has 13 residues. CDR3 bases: TGTGCCAGCAGCTTAGAACAGGACTCTGAGCAGTTCTTC. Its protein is CASSLEQDSEQFF.

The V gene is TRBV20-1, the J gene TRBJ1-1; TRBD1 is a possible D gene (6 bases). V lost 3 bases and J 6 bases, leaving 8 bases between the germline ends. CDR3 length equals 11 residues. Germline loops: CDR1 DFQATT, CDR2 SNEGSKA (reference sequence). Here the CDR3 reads CSASWGPEAFF. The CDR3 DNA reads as TGCAGTGCTAGTTGGGGGCCTGAAGCTTTCTTT.